This T cell receptor beta chain was identified in a study of T cell repertoires in cytomegalovirus infection. Whole-study context: Through public TCR beta signatures, both CMV infection and matching HLA type were indicated.

Findings and limits, study-wide: Carriers of CMV and the relevant HLA type were discriminated by public TCR beta frequency. It was HLA-C-restricted CMV-specific TCR beta clonotypes that dominated the response ex vivo.

Via MiXCR, TCRdb re-called the reads, giving one row per CDR3 protein. The data show 150,000 to 200,000 distinct CDR3 sequences, roughly 9% seen once. On this clonotype: Its antigen is not identified.

What was sequenced was PBMCs. The source of this sequence is a human donor in good health (CMV status not recorded). Some clones in this sample may be carry-over from other donors' samples.

The CDR3 reads CASSLGTSGRADTGELFF. The CDR3 nucleotides read TGTGCCAGCAGTTTGGGGACTAGCGGGAGGGCCGACACCGGGGAGCTGTTTTTT. The genes are TRBV28 and TRBJ2-2; 16 positions agree with TRBD2. The V gene's germline CDR1 is MDHEN and CDR2 SYDVKM. The ends lost 3 bases at V and 3 bases at J; junction bases unmatched: 4. The CDR3 totals 18 residues.